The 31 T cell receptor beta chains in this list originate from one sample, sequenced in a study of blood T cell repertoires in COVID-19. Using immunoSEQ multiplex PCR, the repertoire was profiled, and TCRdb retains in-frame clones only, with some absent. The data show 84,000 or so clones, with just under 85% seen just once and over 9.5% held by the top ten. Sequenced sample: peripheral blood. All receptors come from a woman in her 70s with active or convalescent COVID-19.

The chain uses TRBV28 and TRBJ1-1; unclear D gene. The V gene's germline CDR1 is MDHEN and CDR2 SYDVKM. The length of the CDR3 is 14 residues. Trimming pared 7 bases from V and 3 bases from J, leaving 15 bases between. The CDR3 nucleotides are TGTGCCAGCATAGTCGGGTCCCTCGACACTGAAGCTTTCTTT. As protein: CASIVGSLDTEAFF.

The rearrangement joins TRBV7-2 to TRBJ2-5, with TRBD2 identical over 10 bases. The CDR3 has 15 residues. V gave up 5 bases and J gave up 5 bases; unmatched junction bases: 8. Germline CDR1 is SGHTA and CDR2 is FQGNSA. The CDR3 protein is CASSDQRGGGETQYF. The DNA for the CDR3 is TGTGCCAGCAGCGATCAGCGGGGGGGCGGGGAGACCCAGTACTTC.

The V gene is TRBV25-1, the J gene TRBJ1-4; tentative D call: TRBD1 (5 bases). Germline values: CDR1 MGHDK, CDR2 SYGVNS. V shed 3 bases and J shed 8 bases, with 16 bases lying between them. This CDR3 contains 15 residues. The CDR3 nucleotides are TGTGCCAGCAGTGAGGGAGGGGCGGAAAGAGAAAAACTGTTTTTT. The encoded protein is CASSEGGAEREKLFF.

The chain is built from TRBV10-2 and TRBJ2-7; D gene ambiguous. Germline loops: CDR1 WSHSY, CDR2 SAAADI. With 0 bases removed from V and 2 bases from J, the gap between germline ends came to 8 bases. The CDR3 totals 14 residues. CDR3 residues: CASSESTGTYEQYF. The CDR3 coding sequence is TGCGCCAGCAGTGAGTCTACCGGTACCTACGAGCAGTACTTC.

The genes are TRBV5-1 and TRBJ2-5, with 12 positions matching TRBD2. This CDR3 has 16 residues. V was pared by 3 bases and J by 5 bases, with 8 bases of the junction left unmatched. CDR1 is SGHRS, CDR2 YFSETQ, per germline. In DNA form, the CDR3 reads TGCGCCAGCAGCTCAGCTAGCGGGGGGGCCTGGGAGACCCAGTACTTC. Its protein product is CASSSASGGAWETQYF.

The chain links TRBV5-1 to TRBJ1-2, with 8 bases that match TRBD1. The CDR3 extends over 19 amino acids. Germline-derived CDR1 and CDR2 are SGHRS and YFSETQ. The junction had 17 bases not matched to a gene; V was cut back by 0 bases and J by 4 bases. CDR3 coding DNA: TGCGCCAGCAGCTTGGGGACAGGGCGATCGGCGGTTTTAGGCTATGGCTACACCTTC. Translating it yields CASSLGTGRSAVLGYGYTF. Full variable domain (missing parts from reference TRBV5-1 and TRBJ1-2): KAGVTQTPRYLIKTRGQQVTLSCSPISGHRSVSWYQQTPGQGLQFLFEYFSETQRNKGNFPGRFSGRQFSNSRSEMNVSTLELGDSALYLCASSLGTGRSAVLGYGYTFGSGTRLTVV.

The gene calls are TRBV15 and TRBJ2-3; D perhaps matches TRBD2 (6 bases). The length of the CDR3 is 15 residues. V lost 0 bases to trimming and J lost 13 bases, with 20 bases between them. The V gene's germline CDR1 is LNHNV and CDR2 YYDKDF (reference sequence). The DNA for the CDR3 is TGTGCCACCAGCAGAGATCTGACCCTCGGAGGGGTAAAGTATTTT. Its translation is CATSRDLTLGGVKYF.

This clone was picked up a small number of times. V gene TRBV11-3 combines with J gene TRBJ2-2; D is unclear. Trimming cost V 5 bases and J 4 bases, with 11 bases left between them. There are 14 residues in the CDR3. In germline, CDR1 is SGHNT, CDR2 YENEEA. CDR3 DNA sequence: TGTGCCAGCAGCCTGCTAGGTAGCACCGGGGAGCTGTTTTTT. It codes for CASSLLGSTGELFF.

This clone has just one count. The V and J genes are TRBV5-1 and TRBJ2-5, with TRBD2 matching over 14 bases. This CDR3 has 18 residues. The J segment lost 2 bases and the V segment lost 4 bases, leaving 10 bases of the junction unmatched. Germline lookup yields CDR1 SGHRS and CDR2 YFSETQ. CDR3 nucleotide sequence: TGCGCCAGCAGCGATGGACTAGCGGGGGGCTGGTTTCAAGAGACCCAGTACTTC. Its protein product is CASSDGLAGGWFQETQYF.

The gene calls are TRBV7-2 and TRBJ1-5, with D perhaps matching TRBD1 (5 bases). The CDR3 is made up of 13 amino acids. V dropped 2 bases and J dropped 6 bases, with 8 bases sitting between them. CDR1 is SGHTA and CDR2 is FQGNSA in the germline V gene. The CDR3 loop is CASSLLQGQPQHF. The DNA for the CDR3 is TGTGCCAGCAGCTTACTTCAGGGTCAGCCCCAGCATTTT.

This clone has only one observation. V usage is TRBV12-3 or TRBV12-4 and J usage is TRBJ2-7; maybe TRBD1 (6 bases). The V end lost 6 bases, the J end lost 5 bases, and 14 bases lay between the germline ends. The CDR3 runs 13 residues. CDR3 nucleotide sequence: TGTGCCAGCAGGGGGGCCCATGGGCACGAGCAGTACTTC. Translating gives CASRGAHGHEQYF.

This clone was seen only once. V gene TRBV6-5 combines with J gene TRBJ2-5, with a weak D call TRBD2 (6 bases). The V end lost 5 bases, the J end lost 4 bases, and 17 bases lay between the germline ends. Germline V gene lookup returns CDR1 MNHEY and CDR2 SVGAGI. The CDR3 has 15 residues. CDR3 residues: CASSKRTSYPETQYF. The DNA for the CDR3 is TGTGCCAGCAGTAAAAGAACTAGCTACCCAGAGACCCAGTACTTC.

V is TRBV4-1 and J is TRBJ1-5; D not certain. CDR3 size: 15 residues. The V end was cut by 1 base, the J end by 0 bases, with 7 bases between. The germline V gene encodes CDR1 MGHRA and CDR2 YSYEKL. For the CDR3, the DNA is TGCGCCAGCAGCCAAGGTCAGGATAGCAATCAGCCCCAGCATTTT. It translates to CASSQGQDSNQPQHF.

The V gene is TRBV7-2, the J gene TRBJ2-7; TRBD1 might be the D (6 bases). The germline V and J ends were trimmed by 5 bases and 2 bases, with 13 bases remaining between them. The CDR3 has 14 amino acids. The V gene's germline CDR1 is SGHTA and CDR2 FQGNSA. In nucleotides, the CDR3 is TGTGCCAGCAGCCCTGGACAGAAGGCCTACGAGCAGTACTTC. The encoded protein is CASSPGQKAYEQYF.

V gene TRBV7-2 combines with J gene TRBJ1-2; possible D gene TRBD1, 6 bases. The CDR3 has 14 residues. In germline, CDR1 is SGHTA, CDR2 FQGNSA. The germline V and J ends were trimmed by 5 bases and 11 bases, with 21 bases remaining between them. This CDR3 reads CASSAGDRWGGYTF. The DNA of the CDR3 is TGTGCCAGCAGCGCGGGCGACAGGTGGGGGGGTTACACCTTC.

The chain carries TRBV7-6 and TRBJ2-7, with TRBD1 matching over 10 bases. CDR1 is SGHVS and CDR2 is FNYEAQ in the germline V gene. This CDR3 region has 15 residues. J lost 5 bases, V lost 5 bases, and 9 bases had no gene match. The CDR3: CASSLTGTGDHEQYF. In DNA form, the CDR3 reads TGTGCCAGCAGCCTAACCGGGACAGGGGACCACGAGCAGTACTTC.

This CDR3 is CASSAWGRVREKLFF. CDR3 nucleotide sequence: TGTGCCAGCAGCGCCTGGGGCAGGGTGAGAGAAAAACTGTTTTTT. The chain joins TRBV21-1 to TRBJ1-4; TRBD1 is taken as the D call from the table, unchecked against the DNA. TRBV21-1 is described as a pseudogene. CDR3 length: 15 amino acids.

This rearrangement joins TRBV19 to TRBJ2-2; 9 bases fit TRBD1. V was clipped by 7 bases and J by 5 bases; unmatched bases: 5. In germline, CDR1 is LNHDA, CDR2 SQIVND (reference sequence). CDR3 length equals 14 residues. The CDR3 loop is CASTMTGGTGELFF. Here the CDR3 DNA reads TGTGCCAGTACCATGACAGGGGGGACCGGGGAGCTGTTTTTT.

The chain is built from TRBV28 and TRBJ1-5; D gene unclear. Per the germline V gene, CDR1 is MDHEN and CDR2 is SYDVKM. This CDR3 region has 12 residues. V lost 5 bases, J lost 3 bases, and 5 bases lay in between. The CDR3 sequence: CASSLLNQPQHF. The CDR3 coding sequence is TGTGCCAGCAGTCTACTCAATCAGCCCCAGCATTTT.

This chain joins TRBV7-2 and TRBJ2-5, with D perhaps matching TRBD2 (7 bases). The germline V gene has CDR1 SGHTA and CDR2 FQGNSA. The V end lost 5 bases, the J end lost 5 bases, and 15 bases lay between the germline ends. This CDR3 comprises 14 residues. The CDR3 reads CASSQRGGGETQYF. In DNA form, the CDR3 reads TGTGCCAGCAGCCAGAGGGGGGGAGGGGAGACCCAGTACTTC.

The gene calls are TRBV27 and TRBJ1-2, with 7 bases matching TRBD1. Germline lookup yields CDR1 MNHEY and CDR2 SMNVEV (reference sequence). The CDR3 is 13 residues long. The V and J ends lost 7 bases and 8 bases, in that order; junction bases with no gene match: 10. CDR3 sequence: CASTNNRGRGYTF. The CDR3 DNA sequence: TGTGCCAGCACCAACAACAGGGGCCGCGGCTACACCTTC.

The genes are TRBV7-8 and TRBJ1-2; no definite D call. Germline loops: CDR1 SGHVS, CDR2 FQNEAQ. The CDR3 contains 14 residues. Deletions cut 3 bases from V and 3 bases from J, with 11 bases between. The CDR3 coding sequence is TGTGCCAGCAGCTTCCGATCCGGGGACTATGGCTACACCTTC. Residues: CASSFRSGDYGYTF.

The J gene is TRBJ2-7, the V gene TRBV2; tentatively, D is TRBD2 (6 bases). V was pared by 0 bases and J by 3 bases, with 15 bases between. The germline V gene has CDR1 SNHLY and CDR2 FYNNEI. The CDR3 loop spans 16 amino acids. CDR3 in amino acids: CASSEALGGGNYEQYF. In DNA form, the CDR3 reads TGTGCCAGCAGTGAAGCGCTGGGGGGAGGCAACTACGAGCAGTACTTC.

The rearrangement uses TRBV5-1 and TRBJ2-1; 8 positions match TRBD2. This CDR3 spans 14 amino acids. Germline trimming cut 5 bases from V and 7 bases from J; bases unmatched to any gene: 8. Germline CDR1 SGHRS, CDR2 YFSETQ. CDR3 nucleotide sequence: TGCGCCAGCAGTATCGGGGGGGCCGGGAATGAGCAGTTCTTC. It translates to CASSIGGAGNEQFF. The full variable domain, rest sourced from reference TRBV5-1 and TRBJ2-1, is KAGVTQTPRYLIKTRGQQVTLSCSPISGHRSVSWYQQTPGQGLQFLFEYFSETQRNKGNFPGRFSGRQFSNSRSEMNVSTLELGDSALYLCASSIGGAGNEQFFGPGTRLTVL.

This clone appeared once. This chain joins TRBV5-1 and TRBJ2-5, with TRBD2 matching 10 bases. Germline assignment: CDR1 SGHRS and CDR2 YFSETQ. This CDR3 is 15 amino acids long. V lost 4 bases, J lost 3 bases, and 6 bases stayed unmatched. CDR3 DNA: TGCGCCAGCAGCAGTGCCGGGACTAGCGAAGAGACCCAGTACTTC. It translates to CASSSAGTSEETQYF.

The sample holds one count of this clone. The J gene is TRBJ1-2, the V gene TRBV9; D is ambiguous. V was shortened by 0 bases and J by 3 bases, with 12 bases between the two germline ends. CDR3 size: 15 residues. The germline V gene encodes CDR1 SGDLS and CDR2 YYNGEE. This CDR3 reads CASSVAADSHYGYTF. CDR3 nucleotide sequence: TGTGCCAGCAGCGTAGCGGCGGACTCTCACTATGGCTACACCTTC.

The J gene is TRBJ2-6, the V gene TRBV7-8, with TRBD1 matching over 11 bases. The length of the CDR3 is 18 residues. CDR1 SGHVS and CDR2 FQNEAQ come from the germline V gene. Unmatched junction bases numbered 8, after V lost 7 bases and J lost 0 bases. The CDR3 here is CASTPGQGAPSGANVLTF. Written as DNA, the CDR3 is TGTGCCAGCACCCCAGGACAGGGGGCGCCCTCTGGGGCCAACGTCCTGACTTTC. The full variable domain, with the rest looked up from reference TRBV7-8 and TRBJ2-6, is GAGVSQSPRYKVAKRGQDVALRCDPISGHVSLFWYQQALGQGPEFLTYFQNEAQLDKSGLPSDRFFAERPEGSVSTLKIQRTQQEDSAVYLCASTPGQGAPSGANVLTFGAGSRLTVL.

CDR3 DNA sequence: TGTGCCAGCAGTTTGTACAGGGGGAAGAACACTGAAGCTTTCTTT. Residues: CASSLYRGKNTEAFF. The J gene is TRBJ1-1, the V gene TRBV6-5; 8 nucleotides align to TRBD1. In germline, CDR1 is MNHEY, CDR2 SVGAGI. The CDR3 contains 15 residues. The trim removed 4 bases at V and 1 base at J, leaving 5 bases unmatched.

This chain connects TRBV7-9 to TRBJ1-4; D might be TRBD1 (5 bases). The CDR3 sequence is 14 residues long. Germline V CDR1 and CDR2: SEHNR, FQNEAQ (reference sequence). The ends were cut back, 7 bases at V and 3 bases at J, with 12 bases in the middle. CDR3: CASIEGVPNEKLFF. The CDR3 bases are TGTGCCAGCATCGAAGGGGTCCCTAATGAAAAACTGTTTTTT.

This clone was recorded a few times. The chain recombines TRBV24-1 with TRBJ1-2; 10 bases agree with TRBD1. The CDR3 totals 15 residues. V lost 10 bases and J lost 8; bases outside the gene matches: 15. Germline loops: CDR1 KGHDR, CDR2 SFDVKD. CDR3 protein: CATFDPGQGRKGYTF. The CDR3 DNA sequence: TGTGCCACTTTTGATCCGGGACAGGGGCGTAAAGGCTACACCTTC.

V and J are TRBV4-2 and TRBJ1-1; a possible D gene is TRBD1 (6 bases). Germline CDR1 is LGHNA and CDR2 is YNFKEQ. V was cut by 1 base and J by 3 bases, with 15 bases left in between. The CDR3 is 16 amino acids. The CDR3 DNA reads TGTGCCAGCAGCCAAGGCCCCACAGGGATGGACACTGAAGCTTTCTTT. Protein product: CASSQGPTGMDTEAFF.